The clone carrying this TCR beta chain occurred a few times. This sample stems from a study of blood T cells in healthy people across ages. The CDR3 loop spans 17 amino acids. The V segment lost 1 base and the J segment 3 bases; nucleotides outside the gene matches: 8. CDR1 and CDR2 from the germline V gene are LGHNA and YSLEER. Using a J-beta primer mix together with a sample-barcoded 5' primer, a second PCR was run for roughly 7 to 12 cycles. MiXCR was run by TCRdb on the 5' RACE reads, yielding one entry per CDR3 protein. The table lists fewer than 900,000 distinct CDR3 sequences, 30% to 45% of them singletons.

Sequenced sample: blood. The clonotype originates from a young man in good health. V gene TRBV4-3 combines with J gene TRBJ2-3; 9 positions agree with TRBD2. The CDR3 here is CASSQGLLAGRTDTQYF. The DNA of the CDR3 is TGCGCCAGCAGCCAAGGTCTCCTAGCGGGGCGGACAGATACGCAGTATTTT.